The entry below gives a single T cell receptor (beta chain) sequence along with its context. Over several immunoSEQ plates, each subset's genomic DNA was distributed in even portions. Some clones are missing from TCRdb's copy, which holds only in-frame ones; the method was immunoSEQ multiplex PCR. Of 470,000 or so clones in the sample, more than 65% were seen once. The trim removed 4 bases at V and 6 bases at J, leaving 9 bases unmatched. Germline values: CDR1 ENHRY, CDR2 SYGVKD. The CDR3 covers 16 residues. This specimen comes from a study of shared clonotypes between healthy human individuals. The sequence was obtained from a woman in her thirties or forties in good health. Some clones in this sample may be carry-over from other donors' samples. The sample taken for sequencing was PBMCs. The rearrangement joins TRBV10-3 to TRBJ2-2; 9 bases match TRBD2. The CDR3 DNA sequence: TGTGCCATCAGTGCAATGGCGGGAGGGGATCCCGGGGAGCTGTTTTTT. It codes for CAISAMAGGDPGELFF.